Listed here are 29 T cell receptor beta chains from one sample, sequenced in a study of cytomegalovirus exposure and HLA in healthy donors. PCR used 60 Vbeta primers and 13 Jbeta primers. The protocol was immunoSEQ multiplex PCR, while the TCRdb copy is restricted to in-frame clones and leaves out a portion. The table has 130,000 or so clones, about 78% seen once. The sample taken for sequencing was PBMCs. Receptors were obtained from a man in his fifties or sixties in good health and CMV-seronegative.

The rearrangement uses TRBV10-2 and TRBJ1-5; a weak D match, TRBD1 (6 bases). The CDR3 has 15 amino acids. Trimming shortened V by 5 bases and J by 2 bases, and 13 bases separated the two germline ends. Germline V gene lookup returns CDR1 WSHSY and CDR2 SAAADI. CDR3 amino acids: CASSKSRQGNQPQHF. DNA for the CDR3: TGCGCCAGCAGTAAGAGCAGACAGGGCAATCAGCCCCAGCATTTT.

This clone was counted a single time. The chain joins TRBV5-1 to TRBJ2-7, with D uncertain. The ends were cut back, 3 bases at V and 3 bases at J, with 19 bases in the middle. The CDR3 loop spans 16 amino acids. Germline values: CDR1 SGHRS, CDR2 YFSETQ. As DNA, the CDR3 is TGCGCCAGCAGCTCCCTCCCCACCTCGGTAAACTACGAGCAGTACTTC. Protein product: CASSSLPTSVNYEQYF.

The rearrangement links TRBV29-1 to TRBJ2-2; perhaps TRBD2 as D (7 bases). V was trimmed by 6 bases and J by 5 bases, leaving 16 bases between them. The CDR3 spans 14 residues. The germline gives CDR1 SQVTM, CDR2 ANQGSEA. The CDR3 nucleotides are TGCAGCGTGGGGGGGGCTCTCCCTACCGGGGAGCTGTTTTTT. Translated, it gives CSVGGALPTGELFF.

Notes on this clone: The same CDR3 can be traced to other DNA sequences in this sample. CDR3 amino acids: CSVEGQGTYEQYF. In nucleotides, the CDR3 is TGCAGCGTTGAGGGGCAGGGGACCTACGAGCAGTACTTC. This chain joins TRBV29-1 and TRBJ2-7; D may be TRBD1 (6 bases). This CDR3 comprises 13 residues. Looked up from germline, CDR1 is SQVTM and CDR2 is ANQGSEA. Trimming took off 3 bases at V and 2 bases at J, with 11 bases between the two ends.

This sequence joins TRBV28 and TRBJ2-7; possible D gene TRBD2, 5 bases. Germline V gene sequence: CDR1 MDHEN, CDR2 SYDVKM. Deletions cut 6 bases from V and 0 bases from J, with 12 bases between. CDR3 length: 14 amino acids. For the CDR3, the DNA is TGTGCCAGCAGATTGGCGGGCAGCTCCTACGAGCAGTACTTC. Amino acids: CASRLAGSSYEQYF.

The chain uses TRBV6-4 and TRBJ2-1, with 11 bases fitting TRBD2. CDR3 size: 13 residues. V lost 10 bases, J lost 8 bases, and 7 bases stayed unmatched. Germline CDR1 is MRHNA and CDR2 is SNTAGT. DNA of the CDR3: TGTGCCACAACTAGCGGGAGTGGCGATGAGCAGTTCTTC. The encoded protein is CATTSGSGDEQFF.

This chain uses TRBV11-1 with TRBJ1-1; no clear D. Germline CDR1 and CDR2: SGHAT and FQDESV (reference sequence). The CDR3 consists of 15 residues. The ends were cut back, 1 base at V and 1 base at J, with 10 bases in the middle. CDR3 residues: CASSLDLQSNTEAFF. The CDR3 DNA reads as TGTGCCAGCAGCTTAGATTTACAGTCGAACACTGAAGCTTTCTTT.

The chain recombines TRBV7-2 with TRBJ2-3; 8 nucleotides agree with TRBD2. This CDR3 is built from 14 residues. CDR1 is SGHTA, CDR2 FQGNSA, per germline. The trim removed 3 bases at V and 6 bases at J, leaving 5 bases unmatched. CDR3 sequence reads: CASSFSGMSDTQYF. CDR3 nucleotides: TGTGCCAGCAGCTTTAGCGGGATGAGCGATACGCAGTATTTT.

This chain joins TRBV5-1 and TRBJ2-5; D may be TRBD2 (5 bases). Germline CDR1 reads SGHRS; CDR2 reads YFSETQ. The CDR3 length is 16 residues. V was pared by 0 bases and J by 2 bases, with 14 bases between. CDR3 residues: CASSLALGSGQETQYF. The DNA for the CDR3 is TGCGCCAGCAGCTTGGCCTTGGGAAGCGGACAAGAGACCCAGTACTTC.

This sequence joins TRBV7-2 and TRBJ2-1; 9 bases are a match to TRBD1. The germline CDR1 and CDR2 sequences are SGHTA and FQGNSA. This CDR3 region has 16 residues. Germline trimming cut 6 bases from V and 5 bases from J; bases unmatched to any gene: 11. Here the CDR3 DNA reads TGTGCCAGCAGTCACGCCCCGGGACAGGGTGACAATGAGCAGTTCTTC. This gives the protein CASSHAPGQGDNEQFF.

The V and J genes are TRBV6-1 and TRBJ1-6, with 9 bases fitting TRBD1. The CDR3 is made up of 15 amino acids. From germline, CDR1 is MNHNS and CDR2 SASEGT. V was pared by 4 bases and J by 10 bases, with 8 bases of the junction left unmatched. The CDR3 here is CASSGSTGGLSPLHF. CDR3 in DNA: TGTGCCAGCAGTGGATCAACAGGGGGCTTATCACCCCTCCACTTT.

V gene TRBV19 combines with J gene TRBJ2-1, with D tentatively TRBD1 (5 bases). The length of the CDR3 is 14 residues. Per the germline V gene, CDR1 is LNHDA and CDR2 is SQIVND (reference sequence). Trimming removed 4 bases from V and 1 base from J, with 8 bases in between. CDR3 sequence reads: CASSRDRSYNEQFF. The DNA for the CDR3 is TGTGCCAGTAGTAGAGACAGATCCTACAATGAGCAGTTCTTC.

This clone was found once. The chain recombines TRBV9 with TRBJ2-1, with TRBD1 identical over 8 bases. In germline, CDR1 is SGDLS, CDR2 YYNGEE. V was clipped by 4 bases and J by 3 bases; unmatched bases: 9. CDR3 size: 16 residues. The CDR3, as DNA: TGTGCCAGCAGCTCAACGACAGGGGACAGCTACAATGAGCAGTTCTTC. Protein product: CASSSTTGDSYNEQFF.

The DNA of the CDR3 is TGTGCCAGCAGTGGGAGGGTGCTTCGGTACCACAATGAGCAGTTCTTC. It is translated as CASSGRVLRYHNEQFF. The chain joins TRBV25-1 to TRBJ2-1; D might be TRBD2 (6 bases). This CDR3 contains 16 residues. The V and J ends lost 4 bases and 5 bases respectively, with 18 bases between them. Germline lookup yields CDR1 MGHDK and CDR2 SYGVNS.

This rearrangement joins TRBV6-9 to TRBJ2-2; 8 bases agree with TRBD2. The CDR3 extends over 17 amino acids. Germline V gene lookup returns CDR1 MNHGY and CDR2 SVAAGI. The V gene end was trimmed by 4 bases and the J gene end by 4 bases; junction bases not matched to a gene: 11. In DNA form, the CDR3 reads TGTGCCAGCAGTTTTTTACTAGCGGAAAGTTTCACCGGGGAGCTGTTTTTT. Translated: CASSFLLAESFTGELFF.

The V call is TRBV27, the J call TRBJ1-4; TRBD1 aligns across 8 bases. The V segment lost 5 bases and the J segment 3 bases; nucleotides outside the gene matches: 5. The CDR3 loop spans 15 amino acids. Germline values: CDR1 MNHEY, CDR2 SMNVEV (reference sequence). The CDR3 sequence: CASSSTGGSNEKLFF. The CDR3 DNA is TGTGCCAGCAGTAGTACAGGGGGTTCTAATGAAAAACTGTTTTTT.

In its sample, this clone was seen a few times. The J gene is TRBJ2-5, the V gene TRBV28; 8 bases agree with TRBD1. The CDR3 extends over 14 amino acids. Germline V gene lookup returns CDR1 MDHEN and CDR2 SYDVKM. Germline trimming cut 4 bases from V and 4 bases from J; bases unmatched to any gene: 5. The DNA for the CDR3 is TGTGCCAGCAGTTGGACAGGGCAGACAGAGACCCAGTACTTC. Translating gives CASSWTGQTETQYF.

This sequence joins TRBV7-2 and TRBJ2-3; 10 nucleotides match TRBD2. The trim removed 1 base at V and 5 bases at J, leaving 3 bases unmatched. CDR3 size: 15 residues. Germline V gives CDR1 SGHTA, CDR2 FQGNSA. DNA for the CDR3: TGTGCCAGCAGCTTAGTGGGACTAGCGAGAGATACGCAGTATTTT. Encoded protein: CASSLVGLARDTQYF. Complete variable domain (other parts from reference TRBV7-2 and TRBJ2-3): GAGVSQSPSNKVTEKGKDVELRCDPISGHTALYWYRQSLGQGLEFLIYFQGNSAPDKSGLPSDRFSAERTGGSVSTLTIQRTQQEDSAVYLCASSLVGLARDTQYFGPGTRLTVL.

The V and J genes are TRBV11-2 and TRBJ1-2, with D maybe TRBD1 (5 bases). V dropped 4 bases and J dropped 7 bases, with 22 bases sitting between them. This CDR3 spans 16 amino acids. Looked up from germline, CDR1 is SGHAT and CDR2 is FQNNGV. The CDR3 sequence: CASSSGRGEVAGGYTF. CDR3 nucleotide sequence: TGTGCCAGCAGCTCCGGCCGGGGGGAAGTCGCAGGTGGCTACACCTTC.

The chain has TRBV7-2 and TRBJ2-5, with TRBD1 matching 9 bases. Germline CDR1 SGHTA, CDR2 FQGNSA. Trimming removed 2 bases from V and 4 bases from J; junction bases left unmatched: 2. The CDR3 is 14 amino acids. This CDR3 reads CASSLWTGAETQYF. The DNA of the CDR3 is TGTGCCAGCAGCTTATGGACAGGGGCAGAGACCCAGTACTTC.

The J gene is TRBJ2-7, the V gene TRBV4-3, with 8 bases identical to TRBD2. The ends lost 1 base at V and 1 base at J; junction bases unmatched: 6. From germline, CDR1 is LGHNA and CDR2 YSLEER. This CDR3 comprises 16 residues. The CDR3 DNA follows: TGCGCCAGCAGCCAAGCAAGCGGGGGACCATCCTACGAGCAGTACTTC. Its translation is CASSQASGGPSYEQYF.

This chain connects TRBV6-6 to TRBJ1-2; 9 positions match TRBD1. The CDR3 covers 14 residues. The ends lost 11 bases at V and 4 bases at J; junction bases unmatched: 11. Looked up from germline, CDR1 is MNHNY and CDR2 is SVGAGI (reference sequence). CDR3: CASTPGQGSYGYTF. CDR3 DNA: TGTGCCTCCACTCCGGGACAGGGTAGCTATGGCTACACCTTC.

The chain joins TRBV7-9 to TRBJ1-3; D ambiguous. Between the trimmed V and J ends, which lost 5 bases and 5 bases, there was a span of 16 bases. The germline V gene has CDR1 SEHNR and CDR2 FQNEAQ (reference sequence). The CDR3 has 15 amino acids. Written as DNA, the CDR3 is TGTGCCAGCAGCGAAGACTCAACTACGCGAAACACCATATATTTT. This codes for CASSEDSTTRNTIYF.

This chain connects TRBV6-5 to TRBJ2-2, with D possibly matching TRBD2 (5 bases). Looked up from germline, CDR1 is MNHEY and CDR2 is SVGAGI. The CDR3 is made up of 13 amino acids. Between the trimmed V and J ends, which lost 6 bases and 1 base, there was a span of 6 bases. This CDR3 is CASRRGNTGELFF. For the CDR3, the DNA is TGTGCCAGCAGACGGGGGAACACCGGGGAGCTGTTTTTT.

The genes are TRBV27 and TRBJ2-7; 7 positions agree with TRBD1. The germline V gene encodes CDR1 MNHEY and CDR2 SMNVEV (reference sequence). The CDR3 is 15 residues long. Trimming removed 6 bases from V and 3 bases from J; junction bases left unmatched: 11. In nucleotides, the CDR3 is TGTGCCAGCAGCCACATAGGGGGCCGTGACTACGAGCAGTACTTC. This encodes CASSHIGGRDYEQYF.

This clone has a handful of counts. The chain combines TRBV11-2 with TRBJ2-7; D may be TRBD1 (5 bases). The CDR3 has 14 residues. Trimming removed 6 bases from V and 3 bases from J, with 15 bases in between. Germline CDR1 and CDR2: SGHAT and FQNNGV. The CDR3 nucleotides read TGTGCCAGCAGTTCCCTCAGGGCCCTCTACGAGCAGTACTTC. Translated, it gives CASSSLRALYEQYF.

The chain is built from TRBV2 and TRBJ2-3; D possibly corresponds to TRBD1 (5 bases). This CDR3 is 13 amino acids long. Germline CDR1 and CDR2: SNHLY and FYNNEI. Trimming removed 5 bases from V and 4 bases from J, with 10 bases in between. This chain's CDR3 is CASSPLGADTQYF. The CDR3 coding sequence is TGTGCCAGCAGTCCCCTAGGGGCAGATACGCAGTATTTT.

This chain connects TRBV18 to TRBJ1-3; D is unclear. With 4 bases removed from V and 0 bases from J, the gap between germline ends came to 10 bases. Germline CDR1 is KGHSH and CDR2 is LQKENI. The CDR3 consists of 15 residues. Here the CDR3 DNA reads TGTGCCAGCTCACAACAAACACGCTCTGGAAACACCATATATTTT. It yields the protein CASSQQTRSGNTIYF.

The CDR3 DNA follows: TGTGCCAGCAGCCGAATACGGCCAGGGGGCCCTGGAAACACCATATATTTT. This encodes CASSRIRPGGPGNTIYF. The genes are TRBV28 and TRBJ1-3; 8 positions agree with TRBD1. V trimming: 6 bases; J trimming: 2 bases; junction bases outside the gene matches: 12. This CDR3 has 17 residues. Germline assignment: CDR1 MDHEN and CDR2 SYDVKM.